The sequence of this TCR beta chain was determined in a study of T-cell memory formation after mild COVID-19 (dated by TCRdb to the early 2020s). About the study as a whole: TCR sequence clusters from the two donors were found to be largely donor specific. In a couple of donors, T-cell clones that expanded and contracted after mild COVID-19 were tracked by sequencing TCRalpha and TCRbeta repertoires over time. Two young, previously healthy adult volunteers made up the cohort, one male and one female.

Ficoll-Paque density gradient centrifugation was used to isolate PBMCs. Beyond this particular receptor, the publication reports: Contracting CD4+ clones appeared mostly in the CM and EM memory subsets, whereas CD8+ clones were enriched in EMRA. The detection of some responding clones in pre-infection memory suggests that pre-existing cross-reactive memory T cells joined the SARS-CoV-2 response. Only two mild cases were covered in the study, and larger cohorts including severe cases with pre-infection samples were considered necessary. From day 15 to 85, contracting clones showed balanced CD4/CD8 phenotypes, whereas a second wave of clones that expanded from day 15 to 37 leaned towards CD4+. Whether the second-wave clones peaking on day 37 were SARS-CoV-2 specific was not confirmed.

This sample was sequenced with an Illumina NovaSeq 6000. cDNA libraries for TCRalpha and TCRbeta were prepared by 5'RACE using constant-segment primers, with sample barcodes and unique molecular identifiers added. RNA was extracted from every sample with Trizol reagent. Libraries were amplified in two PCR steps, with a second sample barcode and Illumina TruSeq adapters added in the second step. Sequencing of libraries was performed on an Illumina NovaSeq with 2 x 150 bp paired-end reads. Processing in the source paper ran as follows. Reads were demultiplexed and collapsed into UMI-guided consensus sequences with migec v1.2.7. Using mixcr v2.1.11, the UMI consensuses were aligned to TRA and TRB V and J templates and assembled into clonotypes. A clonotype was counted as expanded or contracted only if both edgeR and NoisET called the change significant, with noise models trained on biological replicates. For edgeR calls, the thresholds were a false discovery rate-adjusted p below 0.01 and a log2 fold-change of 1. As an exploratory analysis of dynamics, PCA with hierarchical clustering was applied to max-normalized trajectories of the 1000 most abundant clonotypes. Separately sequenced CD4+ and CD8+ repertoires were used to assign a CD4 or CD8 phenotype to each responding clone. TCRdb cleaned the public reads at Q25 with fastp, built clones with MiXCR and kept in-frame beta chains. CDR3 protein sequences are deduplicated, and each keeps its most common genes and DNA. The authors' filters were not applied to this entry. The sample data list 550,000 to 600,000 distinct CDR3 sequences, and 20% to 25% of these were observed just once. 8.4% of the sample is taken by the ten largest.

This clonotype occurred a few times. What this receptor recognizes is not known. No base quality values were provided; no much bigger clone lies one nucleotide off. Spanning cysteine to phenylalanine, the CDR3 consists of 18 amino acids. Just the 54-base CDR3 DNA is kept, in frame starting at base 1. Ends trimmed: V by 7 bases, J by 7 bases; bases unmatched to a gene: 17. This TCR was sampled from an adult woman who had mild COVID-19 (a few samples of this study predate the infection). The sample titles of this study are shuffled in the database, so cell type and time point are left out; the donor was told from shared clones. The source material was PBMCs or a T cell subset sorted from them (not recorded which). This receptor chain uses TRBV12-3 or TRBV12-4 and TRBJ2-1; 12 central nucleotides agree with TRBD2. The nucleotide sequence reads TGTGCCAGCACCACCAGGGGACTAGCGGGCGGCCAGGTGAATGAGCAGTTCTTC. This sequence encodes CASTTRGLAGGQVNEQFF.